This T cell receptor beta chain was found in a study of cytomegalovirus exposure and HLA in healthy donors. PCR used 60 Vbeta primers and 13 Jbeta primers. The data were produced by immunoSEQ multiplex PCR, yet TCRdb's version contains in-frame clones alone and is incomplete. The table includes some 150,000 clones, more than 75% detected once. Per the germline V gene, CDR1 is SGHRS and CDR2 is YFSETQ. This CDR3 comprises 16 residues. The ends lost 4 bases at V and 9 bases at J; junction bases unmatched: 14. The chain carries TRBV5-1 and TRBJ2-1, with 9 bases fitting TRBD2. Sequences were obtained from PBMCs. This sequence originates from a woman in her fifties or sixties in good health and CMV-seropositive. The CDR3 loop is CASSPLAGRPNVEQFF. Written as DNA, the CDR3 is TGCGCCAGCAGCCCTCTAGCGGGAAGGCCTAATGTTGAGCAGTTCTTC.